This T cell receptor (beta chain) was identified during a study of Ad26.COV2.S vaccination and SARS-CoV-2 variants. Overall study: A participant enrolled in the COV1001 Ad26.COV2.S trial arm provided the sample. The study, taken as a whole, reports: Across vaccine and placebo recipients, the breadth of non-spike TCRs was similar. The TCR breadth and depth analyses may have produced an underestimate of total T cell responses.

Germline CDR1 and CDR2: SQVTM and ANQGSEA. V gave up 0 bases and J gave up 5 bases, with 11 bases separating them. The CDR3 has 13 residues. Profiling relied on immunoSEQ multiplex PCR, and the TCRdb table lists in-frame clones only, not all of them. The data show under 600,000 clones, around 89% seen once. Treatment noted: roughly 18 received Ad26.COV2.S at low or high dose, single or two shots; a few received placebo; per-sample allocation not given. Material that was analyzed had been drawn on day 63 after the first vaccine or placebo injection. Participants' vaccine, an Ad26 vector, delivered Wuhan-strain SARS-CoV-2 spike. Details on this clone: Its target is unknown.

The source is a person aged 18 to 59 who received the Ad26.COV2.S COVID-19 vaccine or a placebo. The sequences come from peripheral blood, collected in a trial of Ad26.COV2.S vaccine versus placebo. This chain links TRBV29-1 with TRBJ2-7; D is perhaps TRBD1 (6 bases). CDR3 residues: CSVEDRGSDEQYF. The CDR3 bases are TGCAGCGTTGAAGACAGGGGCAGCGACGAGCAGTACTTC.